The subject of this entry is one T cell receptor (beta chain). Its target is not known. This sample stems from a study of OX40 agonist ivuxolimab in advanced cancers. About the study: With a range of roughly 23 to 79, age averaged 60 years, and more than 75% were male.

Sampled blood was obtained at baseline, cycle 4 day 1, and cycle 7 day 1. The CDR3 has 15 residues. Germline V gene sequence: CDR1 SGHRS, CDR2 YFSETQ. V dropped 0 bases and J dropped 6; count of bases not matched to a gene: 4. General study findings and limits: Relative to CD4+ cells, CD8+ T cells on average had more expanded clones.

Method: immunoSEQ multiplex PCR; TCRdb's copy keeps in-frame clones and lacks some. Counted here are 74,000 or so clones, roughly 87% occurring once; the ten biggest clones make up 1.5% to 2%. This sequence joins TRBV5-1 and TRBJ2-4; 9 bases map to TRBD2. The sequence derives from an adult with an advanced solid tumor such as melanoma, head and neck, liver or kidney cancer. The starting material was CD4+ or CD8+ T cells sorted from blood, obtained in a trial of the OX40 agonist ivuxolimab. The CDR3 protein is CASSLAGGRGNIQYF. In DNA, the CDR3 is TGCGCCAGCAGCTTGGCCGGCGGGAGGGGAAACATTCAGTACTTC.